This TCR beta chain was identified in a study of control samples from healthy donors and cancer patients. Data came from immunoSEQ multiplex PCR; TCRdb stores just in-frame clones and leaves some out. The table includes over 120,000 clones, more than 85% detected once. Material: blood. This TCR derives from a young man in good health.

CDR3 region: CATHLAGGIDTQYF. The CDR3 region has the DNA TGTGCCACACATCTGGCGGGGGGCATAGATACGCAGTATTTT. The chain uses TRBV28 and TRBJ2-3, with 8 bases fitting TRBD2. V lost 10 bases and J lost 5; bases outside the gene matches: 11. From germline, CDR1 is MDHEN and CDR2 SYDVKM. The length of the CDR3 is 14 residues.